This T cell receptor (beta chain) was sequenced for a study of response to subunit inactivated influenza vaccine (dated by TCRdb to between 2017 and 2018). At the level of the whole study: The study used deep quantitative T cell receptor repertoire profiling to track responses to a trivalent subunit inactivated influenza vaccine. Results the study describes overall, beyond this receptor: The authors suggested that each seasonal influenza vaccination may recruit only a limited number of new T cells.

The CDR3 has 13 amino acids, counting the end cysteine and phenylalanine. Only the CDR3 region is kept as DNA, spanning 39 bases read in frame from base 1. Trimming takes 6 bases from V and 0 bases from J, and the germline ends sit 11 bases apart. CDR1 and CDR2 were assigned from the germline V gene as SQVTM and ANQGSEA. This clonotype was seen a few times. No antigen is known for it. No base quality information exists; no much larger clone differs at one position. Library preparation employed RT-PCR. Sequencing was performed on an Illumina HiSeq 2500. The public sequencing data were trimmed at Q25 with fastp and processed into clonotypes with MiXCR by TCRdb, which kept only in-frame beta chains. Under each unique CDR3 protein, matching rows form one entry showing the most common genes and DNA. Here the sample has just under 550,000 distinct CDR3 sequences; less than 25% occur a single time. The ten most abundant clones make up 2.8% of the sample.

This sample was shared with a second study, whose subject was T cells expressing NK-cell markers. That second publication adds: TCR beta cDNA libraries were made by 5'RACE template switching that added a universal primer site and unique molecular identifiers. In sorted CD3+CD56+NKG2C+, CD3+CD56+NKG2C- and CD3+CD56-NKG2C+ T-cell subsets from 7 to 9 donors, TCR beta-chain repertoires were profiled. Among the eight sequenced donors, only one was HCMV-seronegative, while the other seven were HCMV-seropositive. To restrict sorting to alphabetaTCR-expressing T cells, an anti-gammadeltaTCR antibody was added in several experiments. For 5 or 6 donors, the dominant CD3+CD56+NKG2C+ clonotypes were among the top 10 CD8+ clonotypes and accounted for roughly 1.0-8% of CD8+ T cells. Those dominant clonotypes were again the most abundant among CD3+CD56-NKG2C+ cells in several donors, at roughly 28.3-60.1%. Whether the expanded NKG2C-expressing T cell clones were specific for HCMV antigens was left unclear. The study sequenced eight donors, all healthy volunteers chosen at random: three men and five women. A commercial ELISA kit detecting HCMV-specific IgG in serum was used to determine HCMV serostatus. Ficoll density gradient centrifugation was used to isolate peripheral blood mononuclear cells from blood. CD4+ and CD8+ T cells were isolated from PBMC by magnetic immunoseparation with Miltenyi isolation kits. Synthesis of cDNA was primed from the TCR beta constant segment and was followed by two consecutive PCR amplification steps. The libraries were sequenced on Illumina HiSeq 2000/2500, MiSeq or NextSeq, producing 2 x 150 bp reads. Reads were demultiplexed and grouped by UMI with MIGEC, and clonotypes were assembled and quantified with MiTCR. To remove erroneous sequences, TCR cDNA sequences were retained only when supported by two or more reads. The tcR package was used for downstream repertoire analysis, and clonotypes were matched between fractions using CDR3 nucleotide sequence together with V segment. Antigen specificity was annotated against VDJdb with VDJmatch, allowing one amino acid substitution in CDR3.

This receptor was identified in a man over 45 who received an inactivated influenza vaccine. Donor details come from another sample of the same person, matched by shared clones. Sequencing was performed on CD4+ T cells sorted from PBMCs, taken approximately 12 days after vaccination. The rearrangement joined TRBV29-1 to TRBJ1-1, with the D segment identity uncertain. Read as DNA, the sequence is TGCAGCGTCGATCCCGTGATGAACACTGAAGCTTTCTTT. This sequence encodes CSVDPVMNTEAFF.